This entry lists 8 T cell receptor beta chains sequenced from one sample in a study of T cell clones after liver transplantation. The assay was immunoSEQ multiplex PCR, and TCRdb's table has in-frame clones only and misses some. The table has 50,000 to 60,000 clones, less than 75% seen once. The sequences come from CD4+ T cells from blood, collected at the 22-month timepoint. All receptors derive from a human patient who received a liver transplant. Among the T cells, some may be from the graft donor.

CDR3 protein: CASSLGSPSESPLHF. CDR3 sequence (DNA): TGTGCCAGCAGCTTAGGGAGCCCGTCGGAATCACCCCTCCACTTT. V and J are TRBV7-8 and TRBJ1-6; D call uncertain. Trimming removed 1 base at V and 10 bases at J, with 14 bases between. The CDR3 consists of 15 residues. Looked up from germline, CDR1 is SGHVS and CDR2 is FQNEAQ. Using reference TRBV7-8 and TRBJ1-6 for the parts outside the CDR3, the full variable domain is GAGVSQSPRYKVAKRGQDVALRCDPISGHVSLFWYQQALGQGPEFLTYFQNEAQLDKSGLPSDRFFAERPEGSVSTLKIQRTQQEDSAVYLCASSLGSPSESPLHFGNGTRLTVT.

The rearrangement uses TRBV5-4 and TRBJ2-2, with a possible D match to TRBD2 (7 bases). The CDR3 is 15 amino acids. Trimming pared 7 bases from V and 0 bases from J, leaving 13 bases between. Germline CDR1 is SGHNT and CDR2 is YYREEE (reference sequence). The chain's CDR3 is CASLRGGSNTGELFF. The CDR3 DNA reads as TGTGCCAGCCTGCGCGGGGGCTCGAACACCGGGGAGCTGTTTTTT. Full variable domain (missing parts from reference TRBV5-4 and TRBJ2-2): ETGVTQSPTHLIKTRGQQVTLRCSSQSGHNTVSWYQQALGQGPQFIFQYYREEENGRGNFPPRFSGLQFPNYSSELNVNALELDDSALYLCASLRGGSNTGELFFGEGSRLTVL.

Only a few counts were recorded for this clone. The V gene is TRBV7-9, the J gene TRBJ2-2, with 7 bases that match TRBD2. The J segment lost 6 bases and the V segment lost 2 bases, leaving 12 bases of the junction unmatched. CDR3 length: 17 residues. CDR1 SEHNR and CDR2 FQNEAQ come from the germline V gene (reference sequence). DNA of the CDR3: TGTGCCAGCAGCTTAAGCCTTGGCCTAGCGGACCCCGGGGAGCTGTTTTTT. Its translation: CASSLSLGLADPGELFF.

This clone was observed a handful of times. The rearrangement uses TRBV2 and TRBJ1-6; TRBD1 agrees at 9 bases. The CDR3 has 15 residues. V was clipped by 3 bases and J by 10 bases; unmatched bases: 7. Germline V gene sequence: CDR1 SNHLY, CDR2 FYNNEI. The CDR3 nucleotides read TGTGCCAGCAGTGAGGTCGGGACAGGGAAATCACCCCTCCACTTT. Amino acids: CASSEVGTGKSPLHF.

The CDR3 bases are TGTGCCAGCAGTTTATTGGGTAGGGGCAGAAATGAAAAACTGTTTTTT. Protein sequence: CASSLLGRGRNEKLFF. This rearrangement joins TRBV28 to TRBJ1-4; possible D gene TRBD1, 5 bases. Germline assignment: CDR1 MDHEN and CDR2 SYDVKM. Trimming removed 1 base at V and 5 bases at J, with 14 bases between. This CDR3 contains 16 residues.

The V and J genes are TRBV18 and TRBJ2-1; no clear D gene. With 2 bases removed from V and 11 bases from J, the gap between germline ends came to 10 bases. Germline V lookup: CDR1 KGHSH, CDR2 LQKENI. The CDR3 covers 12 residues. DNA of the CDR3: TGTGCCAGCTCACCAGCCCTTGGTAAGCAGTTCTTC. As protein: CASSPALGKQFF.

The chain has TRBV5-5 and TRBJ1-4; D not resolved. The CDR3 length is 14 residues. V was trimmed by 0 bases and J by 8 bases, leaving 11 bases between them. Germline values: CDR1 SGHKS, CDR2 YYEKEE (reference sequence). This CDR3 is CASSLGGLEEKLFF. The CDR3 bases are TGTGCCAGCAGCTTGGGCGGACTAGAGGAAAAACTGTTTTTT.

The rearrangement links TRBV9 to TRBJ2-4, with TRBD1 as a possible D gene (5 bases). CDR1 is SGDLS and CDR2 is YYNGEE in the germline V gene. Trimming stripped 4 bases from V and 10 bases from J, with 12 bases between. This CDR3 region has 12 residues. The CDR3 loop is CASSIPGHIQYF. CDR3 sequence (DNA): TGTGCCAGCAGCATCCCCGGACATATTCAGTACTTC.